The clone carrying this T cell receptor (beta chain) turned up a few times. Its antigen is as yet unknown. The data originate from a study of cytomegalovirus exposure and HLA in healthy donors. Points from the study as a whole: It has been reported that TCR beta sequences accurately predicted the HLA-A and HLA-B alleles of most subjects. The dataset shows that most TCR sequences were rare, while some public TCRs occurred in many donors. Overall, around 160 TCR beta chains were annotated as cytomegalovirus-associated. Later analysis suggested links between common viral pathogens and several top significant clusters.

V trimming: 4 bases; J trimming: 1 base; junction bases outside the gene matches: 4. Germline V gives CDR1 SGHNT, CDR2 YYREEE (reference sequence). This CDR3 is 14 amino acids long. The PCR used 60 Vbeta and 13 Jbeta primers. Some clones are missing from TCRdb's copy, which holds only in-frame ones; the method was immunoSEQ multiplex PCR. This table holds approximately 88,000 clones, under 80% found once. V is TRBV5-4 and J is TRBJ1-1; TRBD1 matches 7 bases. The TCR was taken from a male donor in good health and CMV-seronegative. The specimen sequenced was PBMCs. The CDR3 region is CASSPWTGNTEAFF. The CDR3 nucleotides read TGTGCCAGCAGCCCCTGGACAGGGAACACTGAAGCTTTCTTT.